The next 9 T cell receptor beta chains were all read from a single sample in a study of T cell responses to AZD1222 COVID-19 vaccine (dated by TCRdb to the early 2020s). Library creation used the immunoSEQ multiplex PCR assay. The table was pulled from immuneACCESS by TCRdb, which kept in-frame rearrangements only. Such tables lose some clones; where checked, under half of the loss comes from unresolved V genes, and the rest has no known cause. This sample is represented by about 180,000 clones; 90% of them were singletons. The ten largest clones add up to about 1.6% of the sample. The time point label corresponds to: baseline before first vaccination. The sequencing here drew on peripheral blood, taken on day 0 of AZD1222 vaccination. All receptors come from an adult in good health.

The chain has TRBV7-2 and TRBJ2-4; D may be TRBD2 (5 bases). The ends were cut back, 3 bases at V and 5 bases at J, with 11 bases in the middle. The CDR3 has 14 amino acids. Per the germline V gene, CDR1 is SGHTA and CDR2 is FQGNSA. The CDR3 reads CASSFNGIENIQYF. The DNA for the CDR3 is TGTGCCAGCAGCTTCAACGGGATAGAAAACATTCAGTACTTC.

This chain connects TRBV29-1 to TRBJ1-1; D unresolved. V was pared by 0 bases and J by 12 bases, with 14 bases between. The CDR3 sequence is 12 residues long. Germline CDR1 and CDR2: SQVTM and ANQGSEA. As DNA, the CDR3 is TGCAGCGTTGAAGAAATGAGGGAGGGAACTTTCTTT. It translates to CSVEEMREGTFF.

The chain joins TRBV6-5 to TRBJ2-7; 11 bases map to TRBD2. The CDR3 is made up of 15 amino acids. The trim removed 0 bases at V and 5 bases at J, leaving 3 bases unmatched. Germline values: CDR1 MNHEY, CDR2 SVGAGI. CDR3 amino acids: CASSYSSGGAHEQYF. DNA of the CDR3: TGTGCCAGCAGTTACTCTAGCGGGGGGGCCCACGAGCAGTACTTC.

V usage is TRBV11-2 and J usage is TRBJ1-4; D ambiguous. Germline lookup yields CDR1 SGHAT and CDR2 FQNNGV. The V end was cut by 2 bases, the J end by 2 bases, with 9 bases between. CDR3 size: 15 residues. The CDR3 is CASSLSGFTNEKLFF. The CDR3 DNA is TGTGCCAGCAGCTTATCGGGTTTCACTAATGAAAAACTGTTTTTT. The variable domain in full, completed from reference TRBV11-2 and TRBJ1-4, reads EAGVAQSPRYKIIEKRQSVAFWCNPISGHATLYWYQQILGQGPKLLIQFQNNGVVDDSQLPKDRFSAERLKGVDSTLKIQPAKLEDSAVYLCASSLSGFTNEKLFFGSGTQLSVL.

The chain couples TRBV7-2 to TRBJ2-7; D is undetermined. The V end was cut by 5 bases, the J end by 3 bases, with 17 bases between. The length of the CDR3 is 15 residues. CDR1 is SGHTA, CDR2 FQGNSA, per germline. CDR3 residues: CASSPRTTHRYEQYF. The CDR3 DNA follows: TGTGCCAGCAGCCCACGGACGACCCACCGCTACGAGCAGTACTTC.

This chain uses TRBV6-5 with TRBJ1-3, with no clear D. This CDR3 has 14 amino acids. Germline CDR1 MNHEY, CDR2 SVGAGI. Trimming took off 1 base at V and 1 base at J, with 5 bases between the two ends. The CDR3 DNA follows: TGTGCCAGCAGTTACTATGGTTCTGGAAACACCATATATTTT. Translated, it gives CASSYYGSGNTIYF.

The J gene is TRBJ1-1, the V gene TRBV19; maybe TRBD1 (6 bases). The germline V and J ends were trimmed by 6 bases and 1 base, with 18 bases remaining between them. The CDR3 is 16 amino acids. Germline-derived CDR1 and CDR2 are LNHDA and SQIVND (reference sequence). CDR3 DNA: TGTGCCAGTAGCCTAACGGGGGCAGGGAAGAACACTGAAGCTTTCTTT. It is translated as CASSLTGAGKNTEAFF.

This chain joins TRBV7-9 and TRBJ2-2; a possible D gene is TRBD1 (6 bases). Germline V CDR1 and CDR2: SEHNR, FQNEAQ (reference sequence). V gave up 7 bases and J gave up 2 bases, with 11 bases separating them. This CDR3 comprises 14 residues. Here the CDR3 DNA reads TGTGCCAGCAATGGACAGTCCAACACCGGGGAGCTGTTTTTT. Translating it yields CASNGQSNTGELFF.

CDR3 protein: CASRLWGQGYTF. Written as DNA, the CDR3 is TGTGCCAGCAGGCTATGGGGACAGGGCTACACCTTC. V usage is TRBV28 and J usage is TRBJ1-2; 7 nucleotides line up with TRBD1. The V gene end was trimmed by 6 bases and the J gene end by 8 bases; junction bases not matched to a gene: 6. CDR1 is MDHEN, CDR2 SYDVKM, per germline. The CDR3 spans 12 residues.